There are a few counts of the clone carrying this T cell receptor beta chain. This sample was included in a study of identical twins. The ends were cut back, 4 bases at V and 5 bases at J, with 16 bases in the middle. Germline V CDR1 and CDR2: SGHDT, YYEEEE. The CDR3 has 14 residues. TCRdb recomputed calls from the 5' RACE reads with MiXCR, one row per CDR3 protein. Here the sample spans 430,000 or so distinct CDR3 sequences, 20% to 25% being singletons. This sample was also put to use in a study of T cells expressing NK-cell markers. From that report: An anti-gamma-delta TCR antibody was added in several experiments. It restricted sorting to alpha-beta TCR-expressing T cells. Where several donors were concerned, these clonotypes also led the CD3+CD56-NKG2C+ fraction. Expanded NKG2C+ T cell clones had unclear HCMV specificity.

Sequenced sample: CD4+ T cells sorted from blood. The source of this sequence is a woman aged 18-29 years in good health. J is TRBJ2-7 and V is TRBV5-6; weak D call: TRBD2 (5 bases). CDR3: CASSLQGRRDEQYF. The CDR3 DNA sequence: TGTGCCAGCAGCCTCCAAGGTCGGCGGGACGAGCAGTACTTC.